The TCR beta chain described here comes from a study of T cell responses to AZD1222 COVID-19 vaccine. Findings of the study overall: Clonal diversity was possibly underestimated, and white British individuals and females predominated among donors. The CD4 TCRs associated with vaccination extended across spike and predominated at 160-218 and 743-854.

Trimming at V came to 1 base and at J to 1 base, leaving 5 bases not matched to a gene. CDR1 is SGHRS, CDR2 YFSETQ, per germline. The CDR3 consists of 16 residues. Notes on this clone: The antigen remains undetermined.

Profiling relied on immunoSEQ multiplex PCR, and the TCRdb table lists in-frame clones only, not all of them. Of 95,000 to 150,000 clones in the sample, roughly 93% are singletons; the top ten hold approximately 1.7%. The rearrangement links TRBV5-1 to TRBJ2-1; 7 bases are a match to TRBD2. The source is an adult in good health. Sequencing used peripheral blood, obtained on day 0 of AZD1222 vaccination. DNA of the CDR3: TGCGCCAGCAGCTTGTTTGCTAGCGGTTCCTACAATGAGCAGTTCTTC. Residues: CASSLFASGSYNEQFF.